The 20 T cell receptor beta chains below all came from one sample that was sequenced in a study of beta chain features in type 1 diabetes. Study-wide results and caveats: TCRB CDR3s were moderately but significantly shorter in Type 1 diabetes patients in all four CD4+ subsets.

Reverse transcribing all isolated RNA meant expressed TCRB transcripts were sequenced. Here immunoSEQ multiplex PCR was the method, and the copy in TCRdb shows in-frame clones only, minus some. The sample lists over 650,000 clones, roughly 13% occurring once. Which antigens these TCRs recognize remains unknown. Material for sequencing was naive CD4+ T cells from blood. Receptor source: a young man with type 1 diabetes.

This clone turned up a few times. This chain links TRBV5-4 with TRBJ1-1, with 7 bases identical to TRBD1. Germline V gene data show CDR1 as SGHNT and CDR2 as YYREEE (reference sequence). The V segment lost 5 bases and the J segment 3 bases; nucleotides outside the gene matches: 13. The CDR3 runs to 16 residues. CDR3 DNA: TGTGCCAGCAGTGAGACGACAGGGAGCGCGGACACTGAAGCTTTCTTT. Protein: CASSETTGSADTEAFF. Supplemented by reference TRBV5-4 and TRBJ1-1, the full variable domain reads ETGVTQSPTHLIKTRGQQVTLRCSSQSGHNTVSWYQQALGQGPQFIFQYYREEENGRGNFPPRFSGLQFPNYSSELNVNALELDDSALYLCASSETTGSADTEAFFGQGTRLTVV.

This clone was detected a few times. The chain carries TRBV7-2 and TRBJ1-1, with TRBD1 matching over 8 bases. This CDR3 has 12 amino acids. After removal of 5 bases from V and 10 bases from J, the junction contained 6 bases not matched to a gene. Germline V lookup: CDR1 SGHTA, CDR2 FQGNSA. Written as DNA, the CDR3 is TGTGCCAGCAGCCAGTTTGACAGGGGAGCTTTCTTT. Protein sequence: CASSQFDRGAFF.

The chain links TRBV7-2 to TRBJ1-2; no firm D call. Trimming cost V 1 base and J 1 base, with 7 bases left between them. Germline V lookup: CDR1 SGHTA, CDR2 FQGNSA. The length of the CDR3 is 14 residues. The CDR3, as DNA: TGTGCCAGCAGCTTAGGAGGGAATAACTATGGCTACACCTTC. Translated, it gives CASSLGGNNYGYTF.

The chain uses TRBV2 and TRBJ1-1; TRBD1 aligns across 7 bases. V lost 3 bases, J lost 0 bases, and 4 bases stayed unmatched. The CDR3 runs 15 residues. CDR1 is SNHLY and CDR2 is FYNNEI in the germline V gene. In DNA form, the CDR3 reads TGTGCCAGCAGTGAGGAGGGGGCCCTGAACACTGAAGCTTTCTTT. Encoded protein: CASSEEGALNTEAFF.

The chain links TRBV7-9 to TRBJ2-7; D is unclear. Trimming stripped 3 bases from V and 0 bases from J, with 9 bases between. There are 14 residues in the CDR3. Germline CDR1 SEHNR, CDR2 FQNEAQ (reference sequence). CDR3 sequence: CASSFSTSSYEQYF. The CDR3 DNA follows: TGTGCCAGCAGCTTCTCGACGAGCTCCTACGAGCAGTACTTC.

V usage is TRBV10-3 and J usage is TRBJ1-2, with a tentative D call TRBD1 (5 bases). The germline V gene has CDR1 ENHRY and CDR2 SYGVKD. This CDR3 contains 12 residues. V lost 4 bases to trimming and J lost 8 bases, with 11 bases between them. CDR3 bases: TGTGCCATCAGTGGAGGGGAATACGGCTACACCTTC. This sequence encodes CAISGGEYGYTF.

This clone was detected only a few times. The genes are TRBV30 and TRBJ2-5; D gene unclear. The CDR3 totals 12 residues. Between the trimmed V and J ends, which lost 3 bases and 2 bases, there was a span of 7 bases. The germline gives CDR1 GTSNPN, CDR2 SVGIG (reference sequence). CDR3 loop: CAWSSPQETQYF. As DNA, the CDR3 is TGTGCCTGGAGCTCACCACAAGAGACCCAGTACTTC.

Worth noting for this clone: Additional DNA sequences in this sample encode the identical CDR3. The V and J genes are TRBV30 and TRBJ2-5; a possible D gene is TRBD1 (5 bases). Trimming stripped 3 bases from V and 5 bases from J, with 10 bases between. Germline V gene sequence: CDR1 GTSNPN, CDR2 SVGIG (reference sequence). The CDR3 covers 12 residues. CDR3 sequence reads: CAWSDSTETQYF. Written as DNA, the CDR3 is TGTGCCTGGAGCGACAGTACGGAGACCCAGTACTTC.

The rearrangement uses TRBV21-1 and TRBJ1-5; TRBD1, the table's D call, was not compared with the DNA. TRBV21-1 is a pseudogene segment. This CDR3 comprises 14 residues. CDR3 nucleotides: TGTGCCAGCAGCAGGACAGGGGCCAATCAGCCCCAGCATTTT. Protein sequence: CASSRTGANQPQHF.

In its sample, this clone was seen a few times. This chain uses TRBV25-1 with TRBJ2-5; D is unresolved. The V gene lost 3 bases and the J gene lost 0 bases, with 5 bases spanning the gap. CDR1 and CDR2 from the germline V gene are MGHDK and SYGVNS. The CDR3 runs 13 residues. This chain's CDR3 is CASSDPNQETQYF. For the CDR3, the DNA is TGTGCCAGCAGTGACCCTAACCAAGAGACCCAGTACTTC.

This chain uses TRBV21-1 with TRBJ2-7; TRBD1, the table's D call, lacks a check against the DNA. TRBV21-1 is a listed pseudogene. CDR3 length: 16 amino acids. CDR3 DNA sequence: TGTGCCAGCAGCAAAGGGCCGACAGGGAGATCCTACGAGCAGTACTTC. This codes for CASSKGPTGRSYEQYF.

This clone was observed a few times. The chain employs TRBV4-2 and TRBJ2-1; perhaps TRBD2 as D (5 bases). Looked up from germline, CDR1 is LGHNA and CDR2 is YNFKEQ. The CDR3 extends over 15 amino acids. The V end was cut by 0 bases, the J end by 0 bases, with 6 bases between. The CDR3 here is CASSQESGSYNEQFF. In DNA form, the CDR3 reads TGTGCCAGCAGCCAAGAAAGCGGCTCCTACAATGAGCAGTTCTTC.

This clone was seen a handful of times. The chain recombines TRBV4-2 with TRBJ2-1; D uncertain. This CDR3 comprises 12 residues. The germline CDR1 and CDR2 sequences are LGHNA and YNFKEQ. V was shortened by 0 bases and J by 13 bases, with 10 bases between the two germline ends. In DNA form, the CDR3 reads TGTGCCAGCAGCCAAGATCTTCACCGACAGTTCTTC. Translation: CASSQDLHRQFF.

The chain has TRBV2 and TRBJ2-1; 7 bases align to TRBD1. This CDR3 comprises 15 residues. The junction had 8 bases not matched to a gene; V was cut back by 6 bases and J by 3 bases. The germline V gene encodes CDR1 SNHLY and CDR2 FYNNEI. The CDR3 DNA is TGTGCCAGCAGCGATGACGGACAGGACTACAATGAGCAGTTCTTC. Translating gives CASSDDGQDYNEQFF.

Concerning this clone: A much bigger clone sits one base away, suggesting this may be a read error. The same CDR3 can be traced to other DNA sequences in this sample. CDR3 DNA sequence: TGTGCCAGCAGCTTACGAGAGACCCAGTACTTC. Residues: CASSLRETQYF. The gene calls are TRBV5-6 and TRBJ2-5, with D uncertain. Trimming removed 2 bases from V and 4 bases from J, with 3 bases in between. The germline gives CDR1 SGHDT, CDR2 YYEEEE. The CDR3 spans 11 residues. Full variable domain (outside the CDR3, taken from reference TRBV5-6 and TRBJ2-5): DAGVTQSPTHLIKTRGQQVTLRCSPKSGHDTVSWYQQALGQGPQFIFQYYEEEERQRGNFPDRFSGHQFPNYSSELNVNALLLGDSALYLCASSLRETQYFGPGTRLLVL.

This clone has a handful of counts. For the CDR3, the DNA is TGCAGTGTCCCGGACAGCTCCTTCTACACCTTC. It is translated as CSVPDSSFYTF. The chain carries TRBV20-1 and TRBJ1-2; D possibly corresponds to TRBD1 (6 bases). Germline V CDR1 and CDR2: DFQATT, SNEGSKA (reference sequence). The CDR3 has 11 residues. V gave up 7 bases and J gave up 10 bases, with 16 bases separating them.

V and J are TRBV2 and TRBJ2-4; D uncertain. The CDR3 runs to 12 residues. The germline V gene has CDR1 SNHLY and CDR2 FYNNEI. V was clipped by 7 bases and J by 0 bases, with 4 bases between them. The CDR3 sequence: CASISAKNIQYF. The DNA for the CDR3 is TGTGCCAGCATCTCAGCCAAAAACATTCAGTACTTC.

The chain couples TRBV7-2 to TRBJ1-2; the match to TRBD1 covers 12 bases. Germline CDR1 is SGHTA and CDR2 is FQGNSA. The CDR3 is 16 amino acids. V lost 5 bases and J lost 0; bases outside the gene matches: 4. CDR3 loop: CASSRDRGPSNYGYTF. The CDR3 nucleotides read TGTGCCAGCAGCCGGGACAGGGGGCCTTCTAACTATGGCTACACCTTC.

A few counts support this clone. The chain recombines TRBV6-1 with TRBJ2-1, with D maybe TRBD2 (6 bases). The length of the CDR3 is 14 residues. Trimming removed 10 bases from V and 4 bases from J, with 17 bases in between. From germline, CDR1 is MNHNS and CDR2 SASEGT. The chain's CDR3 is CATSPSAGYNEQFF. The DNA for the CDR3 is TGTGCCACCAGCCCCAGTGCGGGGTACAATGAGCAGTTCTTC.

CDR3 sequence: CASRGGSGNTIYF. DNA for the CDR3: TGTGCCAGCCGAGGGGGCTCTGGAAACACCATATATTTT. This chain uses TRBV7-6 with TRBJ1-3, with D possibly matching TRBD1 (6 bases). CDR3 length: 13 residues. The ends were cut back, 8 bases at V and 0 bases at J, with 8 bases in the middle. Germline-derived CDR1 and CDR2 are SGHVS and FNYEAQ.